The rows below give T cell receptor beta chains drawn from one sample of a study of T-cell memory formation after mild COVID-19. In TCRdb, the 5' RACE reads were re-called with MiXCR into one record per CDR3 protein. The sample lists some 320,000 distinct CDR3 sequences, 15% to 20% occurring once. Sequences were obtained from PBMCs or a T cell subset sorted from them (not recorded which). These receptors were obtained from a man aged 18-30 years who had mild COVID-19 (a few samples of this study predate the infection). Cell type and time point are not known. Each CDR3 is given with its conserved first and last residue. The order of the fields is J gene, D gene, clone size, V gene, CDR3 protein, CDR3 DNA. D genes are given only for firm matches. Clone size appears in some rows only: once, few, many, or a class for an expanded clone.

>TRBJ2-5|TRBD2|NA|TRBV7-2
CASSRGVAGVETQYF
TGTGCCAGCAGCCGTGGGGTAGCGGGGGTTGAGACCCAGTACTTC
>TRBJ2-1|TRBD2|few|TRBV4-1
CASSRVLAGALNEQFF
TGCGCCAGCAGCCGGGTTCTAGCGGGGGCCCTCAATGAGCAGTTCTTC
>TRBJ1-2|TRBD1|NA|TRBV6-4
CASSDTLRDRAYGYTF
TGTGCCAGCAGTGACACCCTCAGGGACAGGGCCTATGGCTACACCTTC
>TRBJ2-2|NA|NA|TRBV5-5
CASSLGGRITGELFF
TGTGCCAGCAGCTTGGGGGGCAGGATAACCGGGGAGCTGTTTTTT
>TRBJ2-4|NA|few|TRBV15
CATSRAGYIAKNIQYF
TGTGCCACCAGCAGAGCTGGCTACATAGCCAAAAACATTCAGTACTTC
>TRBJ2-3|NA|few|TRBV15
CATSNRQMSTDTQYF
TGTGCCACCAGCAACAGACAGATGAGCACAGATACGCAGTATTTT
>TRBJ1-5|NA|few|TRBV6-2/TRBV6-3
CASSYSGDDQPQHF
TGTGCCAGCAGTTACTCGGGGGATGATCAGCCCCAGCATTTT
>TRBJ1-5|NA|NA|TRBV7-9
CASSSGTSGQPQHF
TGTGCCAGCAGCTCCGGGACATCCGGTCAGCCCCAGCATTTT
>TRBJ1-1|TRBD1|few|TRBV27
CASSRGQGSAEAFF
TGTGCCAGCAGTAGGGGACAGGGTTCGGCTGAAGCTTTCTTT
>TRBJ1-2|TRBD1|many|TRBV5-1
CASSRDRGYGYTF
TGCGCCAGCAGCCGGGACAGGGGTTATGGCTACACCTTC
>TRBJ2-5|TRBD1|few|TRBV10-3
CAITRDSQETQYF
TGTGCCATCACCCGGGACAGTCAAGAGACCCAGTACTTC
>TRBJ1-1|NA|NA|TRBV6-2/TRBV6-3
CASSYSSGVNTEAFF
TGTGCCAGCAGTTACTCGTCCGGGGTAAACACTGAAGCTTTCTTT
>TRBJ2-5|TRBD2|few|TRBV9
CASSVVGTSYETQYF
TGTGCCAGCAGCGTAGTTGGGACTAGCTACGAGACCCAGTACTTC
>TRBJ1-4|NA|NA|TRBV7-9
CASSSGTDEAEKLFF
TGTGCCAGCAGCTCGGGCACAGACGAAGCTGAAAAACTGTTTTTT
>TRBJ2-7|NA|few|TRBV9
CASSVGRIPGEQYF
TGTGCCAGCAGCGTAGGGCGCATCCCCGGCGAGCAGTACTTC
>TRBJ2-3|NA|few|TRBV7-9
CASHQAETSTDTQYF
TGTGCCAGCCACCAGGCGGAGACTAGCACAGATACGCAGTATTTT
>TRBJ2-7|TRBD2|NA|TRBV20-1
CSASQRGYEQYF
TGCAGTGCTAGCCAGCGGGGGTACGAGCAGTACTTC
>TRBJ2-3|TRBD2|NA|TRBV2
CASTAGGLGTDTQYF
TGTGCCAGCACAGCGGGGGGGCTCGGCACAGATACGCAGTATTTT
>TRBJ2-2|NA|few|TRBV4-1
CASSRPATLRELFF
TGCGCCAGCAGCAGGCCGGCTACCTTACGGGAGCTGTTTTTT
>TRBJ2-5|TRBD2|NA|TRBV3-1
CASSQDNLGLAGRETQYF
TGTGCCAGCAGCCAAGACAACCTGGGACTAGCGGGGAGGGAGACCCAGTACTTC
>TRBJ2-7|NA|many|TRBV6-2/TRBV6-3
CASSWGWSYEQYF
TGTGCCAGCAGTTGGGGTTGGTCCTACGAGCAGTACTTC
>TRBJ2-2|NA|NA|TRBV5-1
CASSASRGYTGELFF
TGCGCCAGCAGCGCGTCCAGGGGTTACACCGGGGAGCTGTTTTTT
>TRBJ2-4|NA|many|TRBV5-5
CASSLGVAKNIQYF
TGTGCCAGCAGCTTGGGTGTAGCCAAAAACATTCAGTACTTC
>TRBJ2-1|NA|few|TRBV7-9
CASSSVGTTRDEQFF
TGTGCCAGCAGTTCAGTTGGGACGACCCGGGATGAGCAGTTCTTC
>TRBJ2-1|NA|NA|TRBV6-2/TRBV6-3
CASSRTPYNEQFF
TGTGCCAGCAGTAGGACTCCATACAATGAGCAGTTCTTC
>TRBJ1-2|NA|NA|TRBV20-1
CSARDWRANYGYTF
TGCAGTGCTAGAGATTGGAGAGCTAACTATGGCTACACCTTC
>TRBJ2-2|TRBD1|few|TRBV9
CASSPRTGVLGTGELFF
TGTGCCAGCAGCCCCCGGACAGGGGTTTTGGGGACCGGGGAGCTGTTTTTT
>TRBJ2-3|TRBD1|few|TRBV7-6
CASSLQGQTSTDTQYF
TGTGCCAGCAGCTTGCAGGGACAGACCAGCACAGATACGCAGTATTTT
>TRBJ2-2|TRBD1|NA|TRBV20-1
CSALIPGQGDTGELFF
TGCAGTGCTCTCATCCCGGGACAGGGTGACACCGGGGAGCTGTTTTTT
>TRBJ1-1|NA|NA|TRBV12-3/TRBV12-4
CASSLNRDINTEAFF
TGTGCCAGCAGTTTAAACCGGGACATAAACACTGAAGCTTTCTTT
>TRBJ1-1|NA|few|TRBV10-3
CAISAGGKPPFF
TGTGCCATCAGTGCGGGGGGAAAGCCCCCTTTCTTT
>TRBJ1-2|NA|few|TRBV6-2/TRBV6-3
CASGPRDPAYYGYTF
TGTGCCAGCGGCCCTCGGGACCCGGCTTACTATGGCTACACCTTC
>TRBJ2-7|NA|few|TRBV20-1
CSARDPKAYEQYF
TGCAGTGCTAGAGATCCAAAAGCCTACGAGCAGTACTTC
>TRBJ2-7|NA|NA|TRBV9
CASSADVSYEQYF
TGTGCCAGCAGCGCCGACGTATCCTACGAGCAGTACTTC
>TRBJ2-1|NA|many|TRBV5-5
CASSLAPGVYNEQFF
TGTGCCAGCAGCTTGGCCCCAGGGGTCTACAATGAGCAGTTCTTC
>TRBJ2-2|NA|few|TRBV15
CATSRDLENTGELFF
TGTGCCACCAGCAGAGATCTAGAGAACACCGGGGAGCTGTTTTTT
>TRBJ1-1|NA|NA|TRBV28
CASRVLSTEAFF
TGTGCCAGCCGGGTCTTGAGCACTGAAGCTTTCTTT
>TRBJ1-3|NA|NA|TRBV7-9
CASSWDPDSGNTIYF
TGTGCCAGCAGCTGGGACCCAGACTCTGGAAACACCATATATTTT
>TRBJ1-1|TRBD1|NA|TRBV28
CASRIILAGGLTEAFF
TGTGCCAGCAGAATAATCCTCGCAGGGGGGTTAACTGAAGCTTTCTTT
>TRBJ2-3|NA|many|TRBV6-6
CASSFPGPRAPDTQYF
TGTGCCAGCAGTTTTCCGGGGCCGCGCGCCCCCGATACGCAGTATTTT
>TRBJ2-5|NA|few|TRBV7-6
CASRPTSQETQYF
TGTGCCAGCAGGCCTACTAGCCAGGAGACCCAGTACTTC
>TRBJ2-2|TRBD1|NA|TRBV14
CASSRRDRGTGELFF
TGTGCCAGCAGCCGTAGGGACAGGGGCACCGGGGAGCTGTTTTTT
>TRBJ2-3|NA|NA|TRBV3-1
CASSRNLDSRADTQYF
TGTGCCAGCAGCCGAAACTTGGATAGTCGGGCAGATACGCAGTATTTT
>TRBJ2-5|NA|many|TRBV11-2
CASSPLRGKKETQYF
TGTGCCAGCAGTCCGCTCCGGGGGAAGAAAGAGACCCAGTACTTC
>TRBJ1-5|NA|NA|TRBV7-8
CASSSTFRQPQHF
TGTGCCAGCAGCTCCACCTTTCGTCAGCCCCAGCATTTT
>TRBJ2-2|TRBD1|few|TRBV29-1
CSVDLIGQGNTGELFF
TGCAGCGTTGATCTTATTGGACAGGGTAACACCGGGGAGCTGTTTTTT
>TRBJ1-2|NA|few|TRBV7-2
CASSLEHRRHYGYTF
TGTGCCAGCAGCTTAGAACACAGGCGACACTATGGCTACACCTTC
>TRBJ1-2|NA|few|TRBV4-1
CASSQVGGGYGYTF
TGCGCCAGCAGCCAAGTTGGGGGCGGCTATGGCTACACCTTC
>TRBJ2-2|TRBD1|NA|TRBV29-1
CSVEDMGQVELFF
TGCAGCGTTGAAGATATGGGACAGGTGGAGCTGTTTTTT
>TRBJ1-2|NA|few|TRBV7-8
CASSFSRGRGNYGYTF
TGTGCCAGCAGCTTTAGTAGGGGAAGAGGGAACTATGGCTACACCTTC
>TRBJ2-4|NA|NA|TRBV18
CASSPRTDTKNIQYF
TGTGCCAGCTCACCAAGGACGGACACCAAAAACATTCAGTACTTC
>TRBJ2-1|NA|few|TRBV20-1
CSARSGLGIYNEQFF
TGCAGTGCTAGAAGCGGTTTAGGAATCTACAATGAGCAGTTCTTC
>TRBJ1-1|NA|few|TRBV6-6
CASSYALMNTEAFF
TGTGCCAGCAGTTACGCACTCATGAACACTGAAGCTTTCTTT
>TRBJ2-3|NA|few|TRBV6-5
CASSYRPPGGTQYF
TGTGCCAGCAGTTACCGCCCGCCTGGTGGTACGCAGTATTTT
>TRBJ1-2|NA|few|TRBV18
CASSPLADYGYTF
TGTGCCAGCTCACCACTCGCAGACTATGGCTACACCTTC